The present entry profiles one T cell receptor beta chain with its context. Its antigen is not identified. Collection of lesional scalp punch biopsies and peripheral blood was performed in alopecia areata patients. CDR1 is SGDLS and CDR2 is YYNGEE in the germline V gene. CDR3 length: 16 amino acids. J was trimmed by 6 bases and V by 3 bases; bases with no gene match: 11. This specimen comes from a study of CD8+ T cells in alopecia areata. Overall study context: The drug, oral tofacitinib, was given to treated patients at 5 to 10 mg twice daily. Study-wide findings and caveats: Mouse data revealed clearer TCR sharing than patient data did, a gap possibly tied to HLA.

Sequencing used cDNA as its template, made by extracting RNA and reverse transcribing it. TCRdb's table, derived via immunoSEQ multiplex PCR, lists solely in-frame clones and lacks some. The sample gives hundreds of thousands of clones, 67% of which show up once; about 1.3% is in the top ten. The V and J genes are TRBV9 and TRBJ2-2, with 7 bases matching TRBD1. Specimen: CD4+ T cells sorted from blood, collected at week 0. The sequence derives from a human donor with alopecia areata. CDR3 loop: CASSEGAHGDSGELFF. For the CDR3, the DNA is TGTGCCAGCAGCGAGGGGGCCCATGGGGATTCCGGGGAGCTGTTTTTT.